This T cell receptor (beta chain) was sequenced in a study of beta chain features in type 1 diabetes. A few counts support this clone. What it recognizes is unknown. CDR1 and CDR2 from the germline V gene are SQVTM and ANQGSEA. The CDR3 totals 14 residues. J gave up 3 bases and V 3 bases, and 3 bases lay outside the gene matches. Overall study findings and caveats: A greater similarity of naive, central memory and Treg TCRB repertoires was seen among patients than among healthy donors. Shorter TCRB CDR3s, moderately but significantly so, marked every one of the four CD4+ subsets in Type 1 diabetes patients.

Expressed TCRB transcripts were sequenced because the entire RNA isolate underwent reverse transcription. Here immunoSEQ multiplex PCR was the method, and the copy in TCRdb shows in-frame clones only, minus some. Here the sample spans about 650,000 clones, around 11% being singletons. V and J are TRBV29-1 and TRBJ2-3; the match to TRBD2 covers 10 bases. The sample comprised naive CD4+ T cells from blood. The receptor was isolated from a man aged 30-40 years with type 1 diabetes. CDR3 sequence: CSVDTAGGTDTQYF. The CDR3 bases are TGCAGCGTTGATACAGCGGGGGGGACAGATACGCAGTATTTT.